The subject of this entry is one T cell receptor beta chain. The data originate from a study of blood T cell repertoires in COVID-19. With 0 bases clipped from V and 7 bases from J, the junction kept 6 bases outside the gene matches. Germline CDR1 SGHRS, CDR2 YFSETQ. The CDR3 has 15 amino acids. Sequenced by immunoSEQ multiplex PCR; TCRdb stores in-frame clones only, minus some. Among around 160,000 clones, around four fifths were seen once, and the ten largest hold less than 50%. This chain joins TRBV5-1 and TRBJ1-4, with 7 bases that match TRBD1. The sample consisted of peripheral blood. The source of this sequence is a human donor in a cohort sampled during active COVID-19. The CDR3: CASSLEGRGFEKLFF. CDR3 bases: TGCGCCAGCAGCTTGGAGGGCAGGGGGTTTGAAAAACTGTTTTTT.